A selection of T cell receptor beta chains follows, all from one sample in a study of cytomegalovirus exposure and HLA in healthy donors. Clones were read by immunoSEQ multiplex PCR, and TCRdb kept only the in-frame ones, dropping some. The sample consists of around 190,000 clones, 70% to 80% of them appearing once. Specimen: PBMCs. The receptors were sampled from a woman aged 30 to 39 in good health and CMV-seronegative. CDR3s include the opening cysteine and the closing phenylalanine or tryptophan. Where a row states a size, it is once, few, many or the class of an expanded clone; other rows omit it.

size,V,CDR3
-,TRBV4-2,CASSQTGTRSSGANVLTF
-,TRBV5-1,CASSLGQGAINEKLFF
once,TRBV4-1,CASSHYRDSYGYPF
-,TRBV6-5,CASSYSWGGNYGYTF
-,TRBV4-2,CASSQVGSSYNEQFF
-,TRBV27,CASSLFSPLGGASTDTQYF
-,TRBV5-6,CASSFLTGAGNTIYF
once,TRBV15,CATSLGGLGKTEAFF
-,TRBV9,CASSEQGSDEKLFF
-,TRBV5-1,CASSSATGAYGYTF
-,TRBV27,CASQGQGYEQYF
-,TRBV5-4,CASSFTGGTGEKLFF
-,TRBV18,CASSPEHLIFTEAFF
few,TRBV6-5,CASRQRVNSYNEQFF
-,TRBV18,CASSPNNDGVAAGELFF
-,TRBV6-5,CASSYQQGREQYF